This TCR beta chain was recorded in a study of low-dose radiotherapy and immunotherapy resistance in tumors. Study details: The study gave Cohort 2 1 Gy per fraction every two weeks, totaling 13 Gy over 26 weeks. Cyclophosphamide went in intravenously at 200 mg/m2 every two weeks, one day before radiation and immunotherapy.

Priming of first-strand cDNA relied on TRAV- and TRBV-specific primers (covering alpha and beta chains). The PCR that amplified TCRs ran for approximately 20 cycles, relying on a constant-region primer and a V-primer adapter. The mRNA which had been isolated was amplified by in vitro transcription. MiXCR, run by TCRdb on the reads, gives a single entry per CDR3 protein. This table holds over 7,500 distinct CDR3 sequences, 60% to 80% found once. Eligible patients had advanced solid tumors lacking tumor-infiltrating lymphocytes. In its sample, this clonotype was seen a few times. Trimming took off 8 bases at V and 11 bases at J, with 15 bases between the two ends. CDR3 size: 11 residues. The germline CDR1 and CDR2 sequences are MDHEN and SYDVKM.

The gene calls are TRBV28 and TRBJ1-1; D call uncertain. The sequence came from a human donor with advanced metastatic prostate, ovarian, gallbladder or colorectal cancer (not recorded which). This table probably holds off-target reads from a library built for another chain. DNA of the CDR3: TGTGCCAGCTCCCCCTTTGGCGAGGCTTTCTTT. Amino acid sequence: CASSPFGEAFF.